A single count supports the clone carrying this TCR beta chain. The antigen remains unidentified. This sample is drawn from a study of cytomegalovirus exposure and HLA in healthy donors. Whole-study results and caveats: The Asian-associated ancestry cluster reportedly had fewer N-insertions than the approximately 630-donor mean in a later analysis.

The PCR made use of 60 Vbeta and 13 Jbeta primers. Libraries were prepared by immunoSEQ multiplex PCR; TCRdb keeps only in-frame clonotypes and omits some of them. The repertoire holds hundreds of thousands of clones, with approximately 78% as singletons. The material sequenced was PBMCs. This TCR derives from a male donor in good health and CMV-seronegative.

CDR3 DNA: TGTGCCAGCAGCGTTGGGACAGTACCCTACGAGCAGTACTTC. Encoded protein: CASSVGTVPYEQYF. This sequence joins TRBV9 and TRBJ2-7, with 7 bases lining up with TRBD1. This CDR3 comprises 14 residues. V trimming: 2 bases; J trimming: 2 bases; junction bases outside the gene matches: 4. Looked up from germline, CDR1 is SGDLS and CDR2 is YYNGEE.